Below, one T cell receptor (beta chain) is given with its context. The antigen remains undetermined. The CDR3 is made up of 13 amino acids. The germline V gene encodes CDR1 SGHRS and CDR2 YFSETQ. Trimming took off 6 bases at V and 6 bases at J, with 13 bases between the two ends. This specimen comes from a study of beta chain features in type 1 diabetes. Notes on the study in general: Moderately but significantly shorter TCRB CDR3s were found in Type 1 diabetes patients in all four CD4+ subsets. Whether TCRB rearrangement is influenced by HLA type went unresolved here.

Reverse transcription of all isolated RNA meant that expressed TCRB transcripts were sequenced. Repertoires were generated with immunoSEQ multiplex PCR, while TCRdb's copy carries only in-frame clones and drops some. The table shows fewer than 20,000 clones, with 55% to 75% occurring only once. The chain carries TRBV5-1 and TRBJ1-5, with D uncertain. Material: Tregs from blood. The source is a man aged 25 to 40 with type 1 diabetes. The CDR3 sequence: CASTRTAGQPQHF. The CDR3 DNA is TGCGCCAGCACGAGGACCGCGGGTCAGCCCCAGCATTTT. Full variable domain (outside the CDR3, taken from reference TRBV5-1 and TRBJ1-5): KAGVTQTPRYLIKTRGQQVTLSCSPISGHRSVSWYQQTPGQGLQFLFEYFSETQRNKGNFPGRFSGRQFSNSRSEMNVSTLELGDSALYLCASTRTAGQPQHFGDGTRLSIL.